This T cell receptor beta chain was profiled in a study of identical twins. Study-wide results and caveats: Sequences that were out-of-frame, alpha and twin-shared displayed an excess of low generation probability. While abundant cord blood beta clonotypes carried fewer insertions, memory repertoires showed no such pattern.

One entry per CDR3 protein, called by TCRdb with MiXCR from the 5' RACE reads. The data show about 280,000 distinct CDR3 sequences, with roughly 8.6% seen just once and less than 2.5% held by the top ten. This clonotype has a handful of counts. Its antigen is not identified. A further study also used this sample, focusing on yellow fever vaccine responses in identical twins.

The source is a woman in her late teens or twenties in good health. The specimen sequenced was memory (CD45RO+) T cells sorted from blood.

Here the CDR3 reads CAISPRGAFTEAFF. The CDR3 DNA sequence: TGTGCCATCAGCCCCCGCGGGGCGTTCACTGAAGCTTTCTTT. The chain is built from TRBV10-3 and TRBJ1-1; a weak D match, TRBD1 (5 bases). The CDR3 runs 14 residues. The V end was cut by 6 bases, the J end by 4 bases, with 15 bases between. Germline V CDR1 and CDR2: ENHRY, SYGVKD.